Each of the 19 T cell receptor beta chains below was sequenced from the same sample in a study of Graves' ophthalmopathy and Graves' hyperthyroidism. From RNA, the CDR3 regions of TCR beta chains were amplified and sequenced. The workflow started with a first-round RT-PCR run with HTBI primers and then moved on to a second-round multiplex PCR. Using its own MiXCR run on the multiplex PCR reads, TCRdb lists one record per CDR3 protein. Here the sample spans about 220,000 distinct CDR3 sequences, roughly 21% being singletons. Sample: peripheral blood. The receptors were gathered from a woman aged 50 to 60 with Graves' ophthalmopathy.

CDR3 DNA sequence: TGTGCCAGCAGTCCCGGGGACAGGGGGCTCGGCACTGAAGCTTTCTTT. Translation gives CASSPGDRGLGTEAFF. V usage is TRBV6-1 and J usage is TRBJ1-1; 12 nucleotides align to TRBD1. The germline CDR1 and CDR2 sequences are MNHNS and SASEGT. The length of the CDR3 is 16 residues. V trimming: 5 bases; J trimming: 4 bases; junction bases outside the gene matches: 8.

This clonotype was seen many times. The chain links TRBV5-1 to TRBJ1-1, with no clear D. V was clipped by 4 bases and J by 1 base, with 8 bases between them. CDR3 length: 13 amino acids. Germline CDR1 reads SGHRS; CDR2 reads YFSETQ. CDR3 amino acids: CASSPQPNTEAFF. The CDR3 DNA reads TGCGCCAGCAGCCCACAGCCGAACACTGAAGCTTTCTTT. The variable domain in full, with the rest retrieved from reference TRBV5-1 and TRBJ1-1, is KAGVTQTPRYLIKTRGQQVTLSCSPISGHRSVSWYQQTPGQGLQFLFEYFSETQRNKGNFPGRFSGRQFSNSRSEMNVSTLELGDSALYLCASSPQPNTEAFFGQGTRLTVV.

Ten or more counts support this clonotype. J is TRBJ1-1 and V is TRBV5-8; D not resolved. Between the trimmed V and J ends, which lost 4 bases and 5 bases, there was a span of 18 bases. In germline, CDR1 is SGHTS, CDR2 YDEGEE. CDR3 length: 15 amino acids. The CDR3 nucleotides are TGTGCCAGCAGCCGAGTGGTATCTTCGTGGACTGAAGCTTTCTTT. This gives the protein CASSRVVSSWTEAFF.

This clonotype was counted many times. The chain couples TRBV6-1 to TRBJ2-6; D gene unclear. The CDR3 is 14 amino acids. V lost 6 bases to trimming and J lost 0 bases, with 6 bases between them. Germline loops: CDR1 MNHNS, CDR2 SASEGT. In DNA form, the CDR3 reads TGTGCCAGCAGCTTTAGCTCTGGGGCCAACGTCCTGACTTTC. Its protein product is CASSFSSGANVLTF.

The chain links TRBV10-3 to TRBJ2-7, with 10 bases aligning to TRBD2. V was clipped by 5 bases and J by 4 bases; unmatched bases: 5. CDR3 length equals 14 residues. Germline CDR1 ENHRY, CDR2 SYGVKD. The CDR3 protein is CAISPSGRGYEQYF. CDR3 coding DNA: TGTGCCATCAGTCCTAGCGGGAGAGGTTACGAGCAGTACTTC.

Concerning this clonotype itself: A read error may account for a junction end that differs from germline. The chain links TRBV5-5 to TRBJ1-2; D is unresolved. The CDR3 is 14 residues long. CDR1 and CDR2 (germline): SGHKS, YYEKEE (reference sequence). The CDR3 sequence: CANSLANLNYGYTF. The CDR3 nucleotides are TGTGCCAACAGCTTGGCTAATTTAAACTATGGCTACACCTTC.

This clonotype has at least ten counts. The chain joins TRBV12-5 to TRBJ1-1; D remains unclear. CDR3 length: 13 residues. Trimming removed 2 bases from V and 0 bases from J, with 4 bases in between. Looked up from germline, CDR1 is LGHNT and CDR2 is FRNRAP. CDR3 bases: TGTGCTAGTGGTTTGAATCTGAACACTGAAGCTTTCTTT. It encodes CASGLNLNTEAFF.

The CDR3 bases are TGTGCCAGCAGCTTAGTAGGGGGTCGTAACACTGAAGCTTTCTTT. As protein: CASSLVGGRNTEAFF. The chain is built from TRBV7-2 and TRBJ1-1; TRBD1 is a possible D gene (6 bases). The CDR3 loop spans 15 amino acids. Germline V gives CDR1 SGHTA, CDR2 FQGNSA. Between the trimmed V and J ends, which lost 1 base and 2 bases, there was a span of 11 bases.

This clonotype was seen at least ten times. At one of its ends the junction is not consistent with the germline gene, which may arise from a read error. The rearrangement links TRBV7-2 to TRBJ1-1; D perhaps matches TRBD1 (6 bases). The CDR3 totals 13 residues. Germline V gives CDR1 SGHTA, CDR2 FQGNSA. CDR3 in amino acids: CASSRTVESEALF. The CDR3 region has the DNA TGTGCCAGCAGTAGGACAGTAGAATCTGAAGCTCTCTTT.

This clonotype was seen at least ten times. V and J are TRBV2 and TRBJ2-7, with D perhaps matching TRBD2 (5 bases). The CDR3 extends over 14 amino acids. Trimming left V 8 bases short and J 3 bases short, with 17 bases between. CDR1 and CDR2 (germline): SNHLY, FYNNEI. CDR3 amino acids: CASRWTPNRYEQYF. The CDR3 region has the DNA TGTGCCAGCCGATGGACTCCAAACCGCTACGAGCAGTACTTC.

The rearrangement joins TRBV28 to TRBJ1-1; 10 nucleotides align to TRBD1. The CDR3 runs 11 residues. Germline V gene data show CDR1 as MDHEN and CDR2 as SYDVKM. Trimming took 4 bases from V and 11 from J; bases not matched to a gene: 1. The CDR3 DNA sequence: TGTGCCAGCAGTTCGGACAGGGGGGCTTTCTTT. Translation: CASSSDRGAFF.

This clonotype was counted between two and nine times. J is TRBJ2-7 and V is TRBV5-4; 8 bases match TRBD2. V lost 3 bases and J lost 2; bases outside the gene matches: 7. The V gene's germline CDR1 is SGHNT and CDR2 YYREEE (reference sequence). The CDR3 consists of 15 residues. CDR3 DNA: TGTGCCAGCAGCTCCCGGACTAGCCAAACCTACGAGCAGTACTTC. Its translation is CASSSRTSQTYEQYF.

This clonotype has at least ten counts. The genes are TRBV12-3 or TRBV12-4 and TRBJ2-1; TRBD2 agrees at 8 bases. The CDR3 loop spans 16 amino acids. V was clipped by 4 bases and J by 6 bases; unmatched bases: 11. In nucleotides, the CDR3 is TGTGCCAGCAGTTCGCGACCGGGACTAGTATCCAATGAGCAGTTCTTC. This sequence encodes CASSSRPGLVSNEQFF.

This clonotype was observed at least ten times. The rearrangement uses TRBV11-1 and TRBJ2-7; 10 bases map to TRBD2. There are 16 residues in the CDR3. Looked up from germline, CDR1 is SGHAT and CDR2 is FQDESV (reference sequence). The V gene end was trimmed by 2 bases and the J gene end by 1 base; junction bases not matched to a gene: 5. The CDR3 loop is CASSLIGLAESYEQYF. CDR3 coding DNA: TGTGCCAGCAGCTTAATCGGACTAGCGGAATCCTACGAGCAGTACTTC.

This clonotype was seen at least ten times. The rearrangement uses TRBV15 and TRBJ2-2; D possibly corresponds to TRBD2 (6 bases). The CDR3 spans 14 residues. Germline V lookup: CDR1 LNHNV, CDR2 YYDKDF (reference sequence). V lost 5 bases and J lost 1, with 8 bases in between. CDR3 sequence reads: CATSLGGNTGELFF. CDR3 coding DNA: TGTGCCACCAGCCTCGGGGGGAACACCGGGGAGCTGTTTTTT.

This clonotype was seen repeatedly, ten times or more. V is TRBV5-1 and J is TRBJ2-7; no reliable D call. V shed 0 bases and J shed 3 bases, with 7 bases lying between them. This CDR3 spans 13 amino acids. Per the germline V gene, CDR1 is SGHRS and CDR2 is YFSETQ. Here the CDR3 DNA reads TGCGCCAGCAGCTTGGACGGTAGCTACGAGCAGTACTTC. The encoded protein is CASSLDGSYEQYF.

The table lists this clonotype with many counts. The gene calls are TRBV18 and TRBJ1-2; unclear D gene. In germline, CDR1 is KGHSH, CDR2 LQKENI. The CDR3 has 15 residues. Trimming cost V 1 base and J 0 bases, with 9 bases left between them. The CDR3 region has the DNA TGTGCCAGCTCACCACTAGTACAGACTAACTATGGCTACACCTTC. Amino acids: CASSPLVQTNYGYTF.

This clonotype was recorded many times. One base away lies a much larger clone, so this may be a sequencing read error. This chain joins TRBV20-1 and TRBJ1-1; D not resolved. The germline V gene encodes CDR1 DFQATT and CDR2 SNEGSKA (reference sequence). The CDR3 spans 13 residues. DNA for the CDR3: TGCAGTGTGATAGTACCCATGAACACTGAAGCTTCCTTT. Encoded protein: CSVIVPMNTEASF.

This clonotype was observed at least ten times. The chain recombines TRBV12-3 or TRBV12-4 with TRBJ2-2, with D uncertain. The ends were cut back, 3 bases at V and 0 bases at J, with 8 bases in the middle. This CDR3 is 15 amino acids long. CDR3 sequence: CASSFERPNTGELFF. The DNA for the CDR3 is TGTGCCAGCAGTTTTGAGCGCCCGAACACCGGGGAGCTGTTTTTT.